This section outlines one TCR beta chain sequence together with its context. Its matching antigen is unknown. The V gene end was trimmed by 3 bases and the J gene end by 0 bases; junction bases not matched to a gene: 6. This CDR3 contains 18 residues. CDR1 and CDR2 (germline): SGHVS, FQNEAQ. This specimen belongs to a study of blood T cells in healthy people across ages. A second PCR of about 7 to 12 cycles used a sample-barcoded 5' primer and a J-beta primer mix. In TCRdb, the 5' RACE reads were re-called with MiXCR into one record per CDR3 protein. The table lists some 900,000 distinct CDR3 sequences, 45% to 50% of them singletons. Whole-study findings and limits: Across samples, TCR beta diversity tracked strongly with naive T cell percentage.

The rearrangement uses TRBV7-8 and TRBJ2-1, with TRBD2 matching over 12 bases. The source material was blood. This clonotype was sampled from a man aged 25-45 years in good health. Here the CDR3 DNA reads TGTGCCAGCAGCTTCACCCGGACTAGCGGGAACTCCTACAATGAGCAGTTCTTC. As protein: CASSFTRTSGNSYNEQFF.